The following is a T cell receptor (beta chain) sequence with its context. Its target is not known. Time point denoted: cycle 4 day 1 (C4D1), after five to seven weeks of nivolumab. Each patient experienced a relapse that followed autologous stem cell transplantation, and brentuximab vedotin exposure varied. When best responses were assessed, they were complete response, partial response or progressive disease. This sample was included in a study of PD-1 blockade in classical Hodgkin lymphoma. TCRdb's table, derived via immunoSEQ multiplex PCR, lists solely in-frame clones and lacks some. This table holds 30,000 or so clones, roughly 87% found once. Unmatched junction bases numbered 4, after V lost 9 bases and J lost 2 bases. Germline CDR1 reads LNHDA; CDR2 reads SQIVND (reference sequence). The CDR3 is 14 residues long. Study conclusions and caveats: Whatever underlies the repertoire differences (possibly disease activity or prior therapy) remains undefined. According to reports, newly diagnosed patients had lower baseline TCR diversity than healthy donors, and relapsed/refractory patients had lower baseline TCR diversity still.

The receptor was derived from a human donor with classical Hodgkin lymphoma. Sequenced here: peripheral blood mononuclear cells (PBMCs), sampled before the fourth cycle of nivolumab. V gene TRBV19 combines with J gene TRBJ2-1; 10 bases align to TRBD1. The CDR3 loop is CASRDRGAYNEQFF. CDR3 in DNA: TGTGCCAGCCGGGACAGGGGTGCCTACAATGAGCAGTTCTTC.